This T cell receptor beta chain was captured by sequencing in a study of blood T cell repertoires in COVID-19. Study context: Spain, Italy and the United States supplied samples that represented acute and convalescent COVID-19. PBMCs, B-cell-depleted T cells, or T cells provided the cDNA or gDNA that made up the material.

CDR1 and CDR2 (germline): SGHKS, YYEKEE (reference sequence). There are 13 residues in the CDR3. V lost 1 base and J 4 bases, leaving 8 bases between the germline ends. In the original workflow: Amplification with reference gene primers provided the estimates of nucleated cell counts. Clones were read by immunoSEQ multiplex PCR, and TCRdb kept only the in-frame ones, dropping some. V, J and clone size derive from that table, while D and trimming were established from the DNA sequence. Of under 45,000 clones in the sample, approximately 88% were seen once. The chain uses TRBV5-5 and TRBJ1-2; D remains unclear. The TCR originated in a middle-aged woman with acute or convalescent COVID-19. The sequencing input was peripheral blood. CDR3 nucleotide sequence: TGTGCCAGCAGCTTGACCGCGATCTATGGCTACACCTTC. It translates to CASSLTAIYGYTF. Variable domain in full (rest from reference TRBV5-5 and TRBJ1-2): DAGVTQSPTHLIKTRGQQVTLRCSPISGHKSVSWYQQVLGQGPQFIFQYYEKEERGRGNFPDRFSARQFPNYSSELNVNALLLGDSALYLCASSLTAIYGYTFGSGTRLTVV.